This T cell receptor (beta chain) originates from a study of OX40 agonist ivuxolimab in advanced cancers. Germline V gives CDR1 LGHNA, CDR2 YNFKEQ. The trim removed 1 base at V and 3 bases at J, leaving 9 bases unmatched. The CDR3 covers 17 residues. Clones were sequenced by immunoSEQ multiplex PCR, and TCRdb holds only the in-frame ones, with some missing. This table holds some 59,000 clones, around 90% found once. The sequence came from an adult with an advanced solid tumor such as melanoma, head and neck, liver or kidney cancer. The sequencing here drew on CD4+ or CD8+ T cells sorted from blood, taken in a trial of the OX40 agonist ivuxolimab. This rearrangement joins TRBV4-2 to TRBJ2-1; 7 bases map to TRBD1. CDR3 nucleotide sequence: TGTGCCAGCAGCCAAGGAACGGGACAGTTCGTCTACAATGAGCAGTTCTTC. It translates to CASSQGTGQFVYNEQFF.